The 17 T cell receptor beta chains reported below all come from one sample, sequenced in a study of T cells after yellow fever vaccination. TCRdb reprocessed the 5' RACE reads via MiXCR and lists one record per CDR3 protein. The table lists approximately 510,000 distinct CDR3 sequences, about a fifth of them singletons. This material consisted of PBMCs, taken less than 25 days after the first yellow fever vaccination. These receptors all come from a man aged 18 to 29 who received the YFV17D yellow fever vaccine.

This clonotype turned up a few times. The V gene is TRBV4-2, the J gene TRBJ1-1; the D is unclear. Germline CDR1 reads LGHNA; CDR2 reads YNFKEQ. V was pared by 7 bases and J by 2 bases, with 11 bases between. CDR3 size: 13 residues. CDR3: CASTRQINTEAFF. CDR3 sequence (DNA): TGTGCCAGCACCCGACAAATAAACACTGAAGCTTTCTTT.

This clonotype was detected a few times. The chain couples TRBV7-9 to TRBJ1-1, with no clear D. In germline, CDR1 is SEHNR, CDR2 FQNEAQ (reference sequence). CDR3 length: 12 amino acids. V was cut by 1 base and J by 7 bases, with 7 bases left in between. The CDR3 nucleotides are TGTGCCAGCAGCTTAGGCAGGCTTGAAGCTTTCTTT. Its protein is CASSLGRLEAFF.

CDR3 loop: CSAVRGQGGNEQFF. CDR3 coding DNA: TGCAGCGCGGTCCGGGGACAGGGAGGTAATGAGCAGTTCTTC. The J gene is TRBJ2-1, the V gene TRBV29-1; 9 positions agree with TRBD1. Germline loops: CDR1 SQVTM, CDR2 ANQGSEA. V lost 7 bases to trimming and J lost 7 bases; unmatched junction nucleotides: 11. The CDR3 extends over 14 amino acids.

The chain has TRBV6-5 and TRBJ2-1; 7 bases fit TRBD1. Trimming removed 1 base from V and 4 bases from J; junction bases left unmatched: 4. CDR1 MNHEY and CDR2 SVGAGI come from the germline V gene. This CDR3 is built from 15 residues. The CDR3 is CASSYLRQGYNEQFF. The CDR3 bases are TGTGCCAGCAGTTACTTGAGACAGGGATACAATGAGCAGTTCTTC.

This clonotype has more than one count but fewer than ten. The chain combines TRBV9 with TRBJ2-7; TRBD1 agrees at 9 bases. Germline CDR1 reads SGDLS; CDR2 reads YYNGEE. V lost 3 bases to trimming and J lost 5 bases; unmatched junction nucleotides: 3. The CDR3 is made up of 13 amino acids. The CDR3 bases are TGTGCCAGCAGCGGGGGACAGGGCCACGAGCAGTACTTC. This encodes CASSGGQGHEQYF.

This clonotype was seen a few times. The chain carries TRBV6-2 or TRBV6-3 and TRBJ2-1, with TRBD2 matching 13 bases. Germline V CDR1 and CDR2: MNHEY, SVGEGT. The CDR3 runs to 15 residues. The junction had 5 bases not matched to a gene; V was cut back by 5 bases and J by 7 bases. DNA for the CDR3: TGTGCCAGCAGTCGACTAGCGGGGGGTAGGAATGAGCAGTTCTTC. The encoded protein is CASSRLAGGRNEQFF.

The V and J genes are TRBV6-1 and TRBJ2-5, with D perhaps given as TRBD1 or TRBD2 (7 bases each). V lost 6 bases, J lost 1 base, and 18 bases lay in between. This CDR3 has 16 amino acids. Germline lookup yields CDR1 MNHNS and CDR2 SASEGT. DNA of the CDR3: TGTGCCAGCAGCCCAGGGGGAGGGGCAATCCAAGAGACCCAGTACTTC. Translated: CASSPGGGAIQETQYF.

As DNA, the CDR3 is TGCGCCAGCAGCGGAACTAGCGGGGGCTACGAGCAGTACTTC. Translated, it gives CASSGTSGGYEQYF. The chain is built from TRBV5-1 and TRBJ2-7; TRBD2 aligns across 11 bases. Per germline, CDR1 SGHRS and CDR2 YFSETQ. Germline trimming cut 4 bases from V and 3 bases from J; bases unmatched to any gene: 3. The CDR3 extends over 14 amino acids.

This rearrangement joins TRBV4-2 to TRBJ2-1; perhaps D is TRBD1 or TRBD2 (6 bases each). Germline-derived CDR1 and CDR2 are LGHNA and YNFKEQ. Between the trimmed V and J ends, which lost 2 bases and 4 bases, there was a span of 15 bases. CDR3 length: 16 residues. CDR3 loop: CASSQSGGGWYNEQFF. The CDR3 DNA sequence: TGTGCCAGCAGCCAAAGCGGAGGGGGGTGGTACAATGAGCAGTTCTTC.

The V and J genes are TRBV5-6 and TRBJ2-7, with unresolved D. This CDR3 has 16 residues. Germline CDR1 SGHDT, CDR2 YYEEEE. V lost 3 bases and J lost 0, with 16 bases in between. Here the CDR3 DNA reads TGTGCCAGCAGCTCTGGATCCGACTGGTCCTCCTACGAGCAGTACGTC. It is translated as CASSSGSDWSSYEQYV.

The chain has TRBV4-3 and TRBJ1-6, with a tentative D call TRBD1 (6 bases). From germline, CDR1 is LGHNA and CDR2 YSLEER. CDR3 size: 16 residues. Trimming shortened V by 4 bases and J by 7 bases, and 17 bases separated the two germline ends. The CDR3 is CASSLLGHDTNSPLHF. The CDR3, as DNA: TGCGCCAGCAGCCTTCTGGGACACGACACGAATTCACCCCTCCACTTT.

The chain has TRBV10-3 and TRBJ1-1; D gene unclear. The germline gives CDR1 ENHRY, CDR2 SYGVKD. The CDR3 consists of 14 residues. The V and J ends lost 11 bases and 6 bases respectively, with 22 bases between them. The CDR3 is CAAHIDGNVAEAFF. The DNA for the CDR3 is TGTGCCGCACATATCGACGGGAACGTTGCTGAAGCTTTCTTT.

This rearrangement joins TRBV7-9 to TRBJ2-4; unclear D gene. V dropped 5 bases and J dropped 5 bases, with 16 bases sitting between them. CDR3 length: 15 residues. Germline lookup yields CDR1 SEHNR and CDR2 FQNEAQ (reference sequence). CDR3 sequence reads: CASSPSNRGQNIQYF. In DNA form, the CDR3 reads TGTGCCAGCAGCCCCTCAAACCGAGGACAAAACATTCAGTACTTC.

This clonotype was picked up a small number of times. This chain uses TRBV5-4 with TRBJ2-2; TRBD1 is a possible D gene (6 bases). V was pared by 5 bases and J by 10 bases, with 21 bases between. The length of the CDR3 is 15 residues. CDR1 SGHNT and CDR2 YYREEE come from the germline V gene (reference sequence). The CDR3 region has the DNA TGTGCCAGCAGACCTACGTCGGTACAGGGAGAGGAGCTGTTTTTT. Translation: CASRPTSVQGEELFF.

The V and J genes are TRBV28 and TRBJ2-5; TRBD2 matches at 9 bases. Germline V lookup: CDR1 MDHEN, CDR2 SYDVKM. The CDR3 loop spans 17 amino acids. V lost 2 bases and J lost 2; bases outside the gene matches: 9. CDR3 DNA: TGTGCCAGCAGTTTAAGGGGCTGGGCGGGGGGGCAAGAGACCCAGTACTTC. This codes for CASSLRGWAGGQETQYF.

This clonotype turned up a few times. The chain employs TRBV4-2 and TRBJ1-1; 7 bases line up with TRBD1. This CDR3 has 14 residues. Germline CDR1 is LGHNA and CDR2 is YNFKEQ. Germline trimming cut 3 bases from V and 0 bases from J; bases unmatched to any gene: 1. The CDR3 is CASSQDRLNTEAFF. CDR3 DNA sequence: TGTGCCAGCAGCCAGGACAGGTTGAACACTGAAGCTTTCTTT.

This clonotype was observed a handful of times. The chain combines TRBV28 with TRBJ1-2; D perhaps matches TRBD1 (5 bases). Germline V lookup: CDR1 MDHEN, CDR2 SYDVKM. This CDR3 has 15 residues. Between the trimmed V and J ends, which lost 3 bases and 1 base, there was a span of 12 bases. The CDR3 sequence: CASSFVPGINYGYTF. CDR3 coding DNA: TGTGCCAGCAGTTTTGTTCCAGGGATTAACTATGGCTACACCTTC.